The clone carrying this T cell receptor beta chain was seen a single time. What it recognizes is unknown. Enrollment shut out patients with autoimmune disease history or systemic immunosuppression. This entry is derived from a study of OX40 agonist ivuxolimab in advanced cancers. Study-wide context: Age averaged about 66 years (range about 23 to 85), and roughly 80% were male. Broader study findings: Averaged across samples, CD8+ T cells carried more expanded clones than CD4+ did.

The germline CDR1 and CDR2 sequences are SQVTM and ANQGSEA. The CDR3 totals 12 residues. With 2 bases removed from V and 2 bases from J, the gap between germline ends came to 6 bases. Libraries were prepared by immunoSEQ multiplex PCR; TCRdb keeps only in-frame clonotypes and omits some of them. The sample includes more than 60,000 clones, 70% to 90% seen only once; the top ten take just under 1%. The receptor was isolated from an adult with an advanced solid tumor such as melanoma, head and neck, liver or kidney cancer. Sequenced material: CD4+ or CD8+ T cells sorted from blood, taken in a trial of the OX40 agonist ivuxolimab. The chain carries TRBV29-1 and TRBJ2-5; no reliable D call. CDR3 sequence: CSVEWVQETQYF. In DNA, the CDR3 is TGCAGCGTTGAATGGGTTCAAGAGACCCAGTACTTC.